This T cell receptor beta chain was captured by sequencing in a study of CD8 T cells in ankylosing spondylitis. Findings and limits, study-wide: Ankylosing spondylitis blood seemed to carry a telltale TCR beta motif made of fewer than ten highly homologous variants. As reported, disease-linked clones showed significant enrichment in matched ankylosing spondylitis synovial fluid.

On this clonotype: Its specificity is not known.

TCRdb reprocessed the 5' RACE reads via MiXCR and lists one record per CDR3 protein. The table lists approximately 550,000 distinct CDR3 sequences, roughly 13% of them singletons. The germline V gene has CDR1 MNHEY and CDR2 SMNVEV (reference sequence). V was trimmed by 4 bases and J by 0 bases, leaving 10 bases between them. The length of the CDR3 is 16 residues. Sequencing was performed on blood, either unsorted or a sorted T cell fraction (not recorded which). The clonotype comes from a male donor with ankylosing spondylitis. The chain employs TRBV27 and TRBJ2-6; D may be TRBD1 (5 bases). The CDR3 sequence: CASSSTASSGANVLTF. The CDR3 DNA is TGTGCCAGCAGTTCGACAGCTAGCTCTGGGGCCAACGTCCTGACTTTC.